This TCR beta chain was captured in a study of vaccination effects on CD4 cells after COVID-19. Background on the study: Two-dose vaccination with either BNT162b2 or mRNA-1273 was given to the participants. The study, taken as a whole, reports: Early timepoints after infection were absent, and convalescent patients were few in the study.

Concerning this clone itself: Its matching antigen is unknown.

CDR3 length: 15 amino acids. Trimming removed 0 bases from V and 1 base from J; junction bases left unmatched: 4. The germline CDR1 and CDR2 sequences are SGHRS and YFSETQ. Before sequencing, viral peptide pools were used by the ViraFEST assay to expand antigen-specific CD4+ T cells. Culture proceeded for under twelve days, and CD4+ T cells were then isolated. Absence of prior SARS-CoV-2 infection characterized the vaccine recipients, who showed negative nucleocapsid antibodies. On both days 3 and 7, half of the culture medium was replaced with IL-2 medium. The assay was immunoSEQ multiplex PCR, and TCRdb's table has in-frame clones only and misses some. There are about 61,000 clones in the sample; roughly 79% occur only once, and about 2.4% lies in the top ten.

This receptor was identified in a human donor who received a COVID-19 vaccine. This chain joins TRBV5-1 and TRBJ2-7; TRBD1 matches at 7 bases. The material was CD4+ T cells from PBMCs cultured with HCoV-229E spike peptides, obtained before COVID-19 vaccination. The CDR3 loop reads CASSLGTGGSYEQYV. The DNA for the CDR3 is TGCGCCAGCAGCTTGGGGACAGGAGGATCCTACGAGCAGTACGTC.